The clone carrying this T cell receptor (beta chain) has only one observation. Generated by immunoSEQ multiplex PCR, the TCRdb table keeps only in-frame clones and is missing some. There are about 24,000 clones in the sample; 50% to 80% occur only once, and 5.4% lies in the top ten. This CDR3 comprises 13 residues. Unmatched junction bases numbered 5, after V lost 4 bases and J lost 5 bases. Germline V lookup: CDR1 SGHDT, CDR2 YYEEEE. The data stem from a study of tumor-infiltrating lymphocytes in localized non-small cell lung cancer. Study in general: Resected tumor was paired with non-adjacent uninvolved lung from the same patient.

The specimen was lung tumor tissue. The receptor was isolated from a human donor with non-small cell lung cancer. J is TRBJ1-2 and V is TRBV5-6; 7 bases agree with TRBD1. CDR3 bases: TGTGCCAGCAGCCGACAGGGCTCATATGGCTACACCTTC. This codes for CASSRQGSYGYTF.